In its sample, the clone carrying this T cell receptor (beta chain) was seen a few times. The target antigen is unknown. These data come from a study of OX40 agonist ivuxolimab in advanced cancers. The wider study: Patient treatment consisted of intravenous ivuxolimab administration every 2 weeks at 0.01 to 10 mg/kg. Subjects had a mean age of roughly 57 years, with a range of roughly 23 to 80; less than 90% were male.

Whole-study findings and limits: CD4+ and CD8+ T cells in blood underwent clonal expansion by week 6 at 0.1 to 3.0 mg/kg.

Profiled with immunoSEQ multiplex PCR; TCRdb holds only in-frame clones, not every one. The table shows more than 65,000 clones, with roughly 81% occurring only once. This sequence was found in an adult with an advanced solid tumor such as melanoma, head and neck, liver or kidney cancer. The sample was CD4+ or CD8+ T cells sorted from blood, taken in a trial of the OX40 agonist ivuxolimab.

The CDR3 nucleotides are TGTGCCAGCAGCTTATTGAGCGGGGAACGCACAGATACGCAGTATTTT. This gives the protein CASSLLSGERTDTQYF. The chain has TRBV13 and TRBJ2-3, with TRBD2 matching over 7 bases. Per germline, CDR1 PRHDT and CDR2 FYEKMQ (reference sequence). V was clipped by 2 bases and J by 1 base; unmatched bases: 6. This CDR3 has 16 amino acids.